These 13 T cell receptor beta chains were all obtained from the same sample, sequenced in a study of T cells in narcolepsy. Generated by immunoSEQ multiplex PCR, the TCRdb table keeps only in-frame clones and is missing some. The sample has several thousand clones, around two thirds seen once. The sample was CD45RA- memory CD8+ T cells from PBMCs. Receptors originate from a human donor with narcolepsy.

V gene TRBV4-3 combines with J gene TRBJ2-3; 11 nucleotides agree with TRBD2. The CDR3 consists of 14 residues. With 4 bases clipped from V and 5 bases from J, the junction kept 2 bases outside the gene matches. Germline V gene data show CDR1 as LGHNA and CDR2 as YSLEER. This CDR3 is CASSLGLAEDTQYF. The CDR3 nucleotides are TGCGCCAGCAGCCTGGGACTAGCGGAAGATACGCAGTATTTT.

The table lists this clone with a count of one. The chain is built from TRBV2 and TRBJ1-1; the D gene is possibly TRBD1 (6 bases). The CDR3 runs 13 residues. Germline CDR1 SNHLY, CDR2 FYNNEI. Trimming shortened V by 10 bases and J by 0 bases, and 12 bases separated the two germline ends. This CDR3 reads CANAGTMNTEAFF. The CDR3, as DNA: TGTGCCAACGCCGGGACAATGAACACTGAAGCTTTCTTT.

The DNA of the CDR3 is TGTGCCGGACTCGGGAAAGGGGGCGAAGCTTTCTTT. This sequence encodes CAGLGKGGEAFF. This rearrangement joins TRBV19 to TRBJ1-1; 7 bases map to TRBD1. Germline CDR1 reads LNHDA; CDR2 reads SQIVND (reference sequence). Losses at the gene ends were 11 bases for V and 8 bases for J; bases not matched to a gene: 11. This CDR3 region has 12 residues. The complete variable domain, with remaining parts taken from reference TRBV19 and TRBJ1-1, reads DGGITQSPKYLFRKEGQNVTLSCEQNLNHDAMYWYRQDPGQGLRLIYYSQIVNDFQKGDIAEGYSVSREKKESFPLTVTSAQKNPTAFYLCAGLGKGGEAFFGQGTRLTVV.

The chain couples TRBV7-9 to TRBJ2-3; 13 bases map to TRBD2. Losses at the gene ends were 6 bases for V and 2 bases for J; bases not matched to a gene: 5. This CDR3 spans 16 amino acids. Germline V CDR1 and CDR2: SEHNR, FQNEAQ (reference sequence). The CDR3 DNA sequence: TGTGCCAGCAGGTTACTAGCGGGGGGGCCCACAGATACGCAGTATTTT. Amino acids: CASRLLAGGPTDTQYF.

This clone is medium-sized (0.01 to 0.1%) in the sample. The J gene is TRBJ1-1, the V gene TRBV19; D not certain. V lost 4 bases and J lost 4, with 7 bases in between. CDR3 size: 12 residues. The germline CDR1 and CDR2 sequences are LNHDA and SQIVND (reference sequence). CDR3 sequence (DNA): TGTGCCAGTAGTACCGGGAGCACTGAAGCTTTCTTT. Its protein product is CASSTGSTEAFF. The entire variable domain, with the rest obtained from reference TRBV19 and TRBJ1-1, is as follows: DGGITQSPKYLFRKEGQNVTLSCEQNLNHDAMYWYRQDPGQGLRLIYYSQIVNDFQKGDIAEGYSVSREKKESFPLTVTSAQKNPTAFYLCASSTGSTEAFFGQGTRLTVV.

V gene TRBV10-3 combines with J gene TRBJ2-2, with TRBD1 matching over 9 bases. V dropped 3 bases and J dropped 7; count of bases not matched to a gene: 6. The germline gives CDR1 ENHRY, CDR2 SYGVKD. The CDR3 is 15 residues long. CDR3 amino acids: CAISDLQGAVGELFF. The DNA for the CDR3 is TGTGCCATCAGTGACCTACAGGGGGCAGTCGGGGAGCTGTTTTTT.

V usage is TRBV27 and J usage is TRBJ2-7, with 13 bases identical to TRBD2. The germline CDR1 and CDR2 sequences are MNHEY and SMNVEV (reference sequence). J was trimmed by 7 bases and V by 5 bases; bases with no gene match: 8. This CDR3 contains 15 residues. This CDR3 reads CASSPRRTSGGEQYF. CDR3 sequence (DNA): TGTGCCAGCAGTCCCCGGCGGACTAGCGGGGGAGAGCAGTACTTC.

Points on this clone: Other DNA sequences from this sample encode an identical CDR3 as well. V and J are TRBV6-1 and TRBJ2-7; D ambiguous. CDR1 and CDR2 (germline): MNHNS, SASEGT. CDR3 length equals 12 residues. Trimming took off 7 bases at V and 6 bases at J, with 13 bases between the two ends. CDR3 coding DNA: TGTGCCAGCATGGAGATGGGTCGCGAGCAGTACTTC. It is translated as CASMEMGREQYF.

This chain connects TRBV11-2 to TRBJ1-4; D is undetermined. V lost 5 bases to trimming and J lost 4 bases, with 14 bases between them. This CDR3 comprises 15 residues. The germline V gene encodes CDR1 SGHAT and CDR2 FQNNGV. The CDR3 loop reads CASSLFVQLNEKLFF. The CDR3 DNA sequence: TGTGCCAGCAGCCTATTCGTCCAGCTTAATGAAAAACTGTTTTTT.

A few counts support this clone. This rearrangement joins TRBV19 to TRBJ1-2; D is perhaps TRBD1 (6 bases). CDR1 LNHDA and CDR2 SQIVND come from the germline V gene (reference sequence). The CDR3 is made up of 13 amino acids. The V and J ends lost 7 bases and 14 bases respectively, with 23 bases between them. CDR3 in amino acids: CASTPWGGNPFTF. Here the CDR3 DNA reads TGTGCCAGTACCCCTTGGGGGGGCAATCCTTTTACCTTC. Full variable domain (missing parts from reference TRBV19 and TRBJ1-2): DGGITQSPKYLFRKEGQNVTLSCEQNLNHDAMYWYRQDPGQGLRLIYYSQIVNDFQKGDIAEGYSVSREKKESFPLTVTSAQKNPTAFYLCASTPWGGNPFTFGSGTRLTVV.

This clone was counted a few times. The rearrangement joins TRBV5-1 to TRBJ1-2, with D uncertain. The germline CDR1 and CDR2 sequences are SGHRS and YFSETQ. The CDR3 extends over 16 amino acids. Trimming took 4 bases from V and 1 from J, leaving 17 bases between them. The CDR3 loop reads CASSPSSGGGNYGYTF. CDR3 nucleotides: TGCGCCAGCAGCCCGAGCTCCGGAGGAGGTAACTATGGCTACACCTTC.

This chain uses TRBV4-3 with TRBJ1-2; D call uncertain. With 0 bases removed from V and 6 bases from J, the gap between germline ends came to 11 bases. The CDR3 consists of 14 residues. In germline, CDR1 is LGHNA, CDR2 YSLEER. CDR3 loop: CASSQDGSGDGYTF. The DNA for the CDR3 is TGCGCCAGCAGCCAAGATGGGTCTGGGGATGGCTACACCTTC.

This rearrangement joins TRBV4-1 to TRBJ1-1; D possibly corresponds to TRBD1 (6 bases). The V and J ends lost 1 base and 1 base respectively, with 10 bases between them. The germline V gene encodes CDR1 MGHRA and CDR2 YSYEKL. CDR3 length: 15 amino acids. CDR3 nucleotide sequence: TGCGCCAGCAGCCAAGTTCAGGGGCCGAACACTGAAGCTTTCTTT. Residues: CASSQVQGPNTEAFF.